A single sample gave rise to the 19 T cell receptor beta chains below, sequenced in a study of T cell responses to AZD1222 COVID-19 vaccine. Generated by immunoSEQ multiplex PCR, the TCRdb table keeps only in-frame clones and is missing some. The sample contains approximately 140,000 clones, 91% of which appear only once. The material sequenced was peripheral blood, taken 28 days after the second dose of the MenACWY control vaccine. The source is an adult who received the MenACWY meningococcal vaccine as a control.

The CDR3 sequence is CASSSAGQGAPRTEAFF. The CDR3 DNA is TGTGCCAGCTCATCCGCGGGACAGGGGGCCCCGAGGACTGAAGCTTTCTTT. The gene calls are TRBV18 and TRBJ1-1, with TRBD1 identical over 12 bases. Trimming at V came to 5 bases and at J to 5 bases, leaving 12 bases not matched to a gene. Germline V gene data show CDR1 as KGHSH and CDR2 as LQKENI. There are 17 residues in the CDR3. The full variable domain, its missing parts supplied by reference TRBV18 and TRBJ1-1, is NAGVMQNPRHLVRRRGQEARLRCSPMKGHSHVYWYRQLPEEGLKFMVYLQKENIIDESGMPKERFSAEFPKEGPSILRIQQVVRGDSAAYFCASSSAGQGAPRTEAFFGQGTRLTVV.

V usage is TRBV19 and J usage is TRBJ2-2, with 8 bases aligning to TRBD1. Germline-derived CDR1 and CDR2 are LNHDA and SQIVND (reference sequence). The CDR3 covers 17 residues. With V trimmed by 1 base and J by 5 bases, 9 bases remained unmatched. In DNA form, the CDR3 reads TGTGCCAGTAGTATAGGGCCTCAGGGGGCGCGAACCGGGGAGCTGTTTTTT. Translated: CASSIGPQGARTGELFF.

The chain uses TRBV7-3 and TRBJ1-4; D is perhaps TRBD1 (5 bases). CDR3 length: 16 residues. The V gene lost 1 base and the J gene lost 7 bases, with 16 bases spanning the gap. Per the germline V gene, CDR1 is SGHTA and CDR2 is FQGTGA. CDR3 DNA sequence: TGTGCCAGCAGCTTAAAATTTCGGGGGTCGGGTGAAAAACTGTTTTTT. Protein sequence: CASSLKFRGSGEKLFF.

This clone appeared a few times. The J gene is TRBJ2-2, the V gene TRBV11-3; 11 bases align to TRBD1. This CDR3 region has 15 residues. J gave up 6 bases and V 4 bases, and 4 bases lay outside the gene matches. Germline V gives CDR1 SGHNT, CDR2 YENEEA. The chain's CDR3 is CASSSGTGGAGELFF. The DNA of the CDR3 is TGTGCCAGCAGCTCCGGGACAGGGGGAGCCGGGGAGCTGTTTTTT.

This sequence joins TRBV13 and TRBJ1-1; 11 bases line up with TRBD1. Germline CDR1 is PRHDT and CDR2 is FYEKMQ (reference sequence). There are 15 residues in the CDR3. With 4 bases clipped from V and 3 bases from J, the junction kept 4 bases outside the gene matches. CDR3 sequence reads: CASSSPGQGDTEAFF. The CDR3 DNA follows: TGTGCCAGCAGCTCCCCGGGACAGGGGGACACTGAAGCTTTCTTT.

The chain has TRBV15 and TRBJ2-5; 9 positions agree with TRBD2. Germline loops: CDR1 LNHNV, CDR2 YYDKDF (reference sequence). The CDR3 loop spans 16 amino acids. Losses at the gene ends were 4 bases for V and 5 bases for J; bases not matched to a gene: 11. CDR3 loop: CATSTKAGGVPETQYF. The CDR3, as DNA: TGTGCCACCAGCACCAAAGCGGGGGGTGTCCCGGAGACCCAGTACTTC.

The chain uses TRBV9 and TRBJ2-3, with a possible D match to TRBD2 (5 bases). The germline gives CDR1 SGDLS, CDR2 YYNGEE. This CDR3 is built from 16 residues. V was clipped by 0 bases and J by 0 bases, with 11 bases between them. The chain's CDR3 is CASSVGLDSSTDTQYF. DNA of the CDR3: TGTGCCAGCAGCGTAGGGCTGGACTCTAGCACAGATACGCAGTATTTT.

The genes are TRBV21-1 and TRBJ2-7; the tabulated D call, TRBD2, remains unverified against the DNA. TRBV21-1 is tagged as a pseudogene. CDR3 length: 12 amino acids. The CDR3 coding sequence is TGTGCCAGCAGCAAAGGGAGGTACGAGCAGTACTTC. Its protein is CASSKGRYEQYF.

The chain combines TRBV2 with TRBJ1-4; D perhaps matches TRBD1 (6 bases). CDR1 and CDR2 from the germline V gene are SNHLY and FYNNEI. Trimming stripped 3 bases from V and 4 bases from J, with 12 bases between. This CDR3 contains 15 residues. CDR3 in amino acids: CASSDRDNFNEKLFF. The DNA of the CDR3 is TGTGCCAGCAGTGACCGGGACAACTTTAATGAAAAACTGTTTTTT.

The rearrangement uses TRBV7-2 and TRBJ2-7, with 7 bases lining up with TRBD1. CDR1 is SGHTA and CDR2 is FQGNSA in the germline V gene. The CDR3 is 16 residues long. J was trimmed by 5 bases and V by 1 base; bases with no gene match: 11. The CDR3 DNA is TGTGCCAGCAGCTTAGGTCGAGGGCAGGGGGTACACGAGCAGTACTTC. This gives the protein CASSLGRGQGVHEQYF.

The V gene is TRBV6-2 or TRBV6-3, the J gene TRBJ2-2; 7 bases are a match to TRBD1. The V and J ends lost 2 bases and 4 bases, in that order; junction bases with no gene match: 7. The CDR3 runs to 16 residues. CDR1 and CDR2 (germline): MNHEY, SVGEGT. This CDR3 reads CASSYGDSDGTGELFF. CDR3 DNA sequence: TGTGCCAGCAGTTACGGGGACAGCGACGGCACCGGGGAGCTGTTTTTT.

The CDR3 sequence is CASSASGQGPTYEQFF. CDR3 DNA: TGTGCCAGCAGCGCTTCCGGACAGGGTCCTACATATGAGCAGTTCTTC. The chain carries TRBV7-8 and TRBJ2-1; 8 bases match TRBD1. From germline, CDR1 is SGHVS and CDR2 FQNEAQ. This CDR3 has 16 amino acids. V shed 5 bases and J 8 bases; nucleotides not matched to a gene: 14.

The J gene is TRBJ2-1, the V gene TRBV9, with a weak D call TRBD2 (5 bases). This CDR3 has 16 residues. Germline CDR1 reads SGDLS; CDR2 reads YYNGEE. Trimming removed 4 bases at V and 5 bases at J, with 19 bases between. The CDR3 bases are TGTGCCAGCAGCACCGGACTCGCCGCTGCCCACAATGAGCAGTTCTTC. The encoded protein is CASSTGLAAAHNEQFF. The entire variable domain, with the rest obtained from reference TRBV9 and TRBJ2-1, is as follows: DSGVTQTPKHLITATGQRVTLRCSPRSGDLSVYWYQQSLDQGLQFLIQYYNGEERAKGNILERFSAQQFPDLHSELNLSSLELGDSALYFCASSTGLAAAHNEQFFGPGTRLTVL.

The CDR3 reads CASSPSGPTNEKLFF. As DNA, the CDR3 is TGCGCCAGCAGCCCCAGTGGCCCAACTAATGAAAAACTGTTTTTT. The rearrangement joins TRBV5-1 to TRBJ1-4; D is unclear. Germline values: CDR1 SGHRS, CDR2 YFSETQ. The V and J ends lost 4 bases and 0 bases respectively, with 10 bases between them. The CDR3 length is 15 residues. Full variable domain (remainder filled in from reference TRBV5-1 and TRBJ1-4): KAGVTQTPRYLIKTRGQQVTLSCSPISGHRSVSWYQQTPGQGLQFLFEYFSETQRNKGNFPGRFSGRQFSNSRSEMNVSTLELGDSALYLCASSPSGPTNEKLFFGSGTQLSVL.

This clone occurred once. The V and J genes are TRBV9 and TRBJ2-5; a possible D gene is TRBD1 (5 bases). This CDR3 region has 13 residues. V was shortened by 0 bases and J by 5 bases, with 8 bases between the two germline ends. Looked up from germline, CDR1 is SGDLS and CDR2 is YYNGEE. CDR3 coding DNA: TGTGCCAGCAGCGTAGGGGGCCGGGAGACCCAGTACTTC. Protein sequence: CASSVGGRETQYF.

The chain is built from TRBV19 and TRBJ2-7; 9 nucleotides agree with TRBD2. With V trimmed by 10 bases and J by 3 bases, 13 bases remained unmatched. In germline, CDR1 is LNHDA, CDR2 SQIVND (reference sequence). The CDR3 has 15 residues. The CDR3 loop is CATRAGGLGIYEQYF. The CDR3 bases are TGTGCCACGAGAGCGGGAGGTCTGGGGATCTACGAGCAGTACTTC. Full variable domain (remainder filled in from reference TRBV19 and TRBJ2-7): DGGITQSPKYLFRKEGQNVTLSCEQNLNHDAMYWYRQDPGQGLRLIYYSQIVNDFQKGDIAEGYSVSREKKESFPLTVTSAQKNPTAFYLCATRAGGLGIYEQYFGPGTRLTVT.

The table lists this clone with a count of one. The CDR3 region has the DNA TGTGCCATCAGTGAGTCTTTGTCAGAAACTCGCTATGGCTACACCTTC. Translated: CAISESLSETRYGYTF. The genes are TRBV10-3 and TRBJ1-2; no clear D. Per germline, CDR1 ENHRY and CDR2 SYGVKD. V lost 0 bases to trimming and J lost 4 bases, with 15 bases between them. This CDR3 has 16 residues.

The rearrangement uses TRBV15 and TRBJ1-3, with D hard to call. V lost 0 bases and J lost 0, with 9 bases in between. The V gene's germline CDR1 is LNHNV and CDR2 YYDKDF (reference sequence). The CDR3 length is 16 residues. The CDR3 sequence: CATSRDYQVSGNTIYF. Here the CDR3 DNA reads TGTGCCACCAGCAGAGATTATCAAGTCTCTGGAAACACCATATATTTT.

The chain combines TRBV23-1 with TRBJ1-2, with D unclear. TRBV23-1 is an open reading frame whose function is uncertain. V was shortened by 0 bases and J by 4 bases, with 12 bases between the two germline ends. This CDR3 is built from 15 residues. CDR3 residues: CASSQSGYSFYGYTF. The CDR3 DNA is TGCGCCAGCAGTCAATCGGGATACAGTTTCTATGGCTACACCTTC.